The 25 T cell receptor beta chains given below trace back to one sample, sequenced in a study of blood T cell repertoires in COVID-19. Here immunoSEQ multiplex PCR was the method, and the copy in TCRdb shows in-frame clones only, minus some. The profile shows about 100,000 clones, 80% to 95% of them singletons. The source material was peripheral blood. The receptors originated from a man between 60 and 70 years old with acute or convalescent COVID-19.

This chain links TRBV2 with TRBJ2-5; 8 bases match TRBD2. The length of the CDR3 is 15 residues. Per the germline V gene, CDR1 is SNHLY and CDR2 is FYNNEI. J lost 2 bases, V lost 7 bases, and 9 bases had no gene match. CDR3 in DNA: TGTGCCAGCACCGCACCGGGACTAGGTCAAGAGACCCAGTACTTC. The encoded protein is CASTAPGLGQETQYF.

V gene TRBV19 combines with J gene TRBJ1-4; D is unclear. CDR1 and CDR2 from the germline V gene are LNHDA and SQIVND (reference sequence). The CDR3 length is 10 residues. CDR3 nucleotide sequence: TGTGGAGTGGGAGAAGAAAAACTGTTTTTT. As protein: CGVGEEKLFF. Full variable domain (outside the CDR3, taken from reference TRBV19 and TRBJ1-4): DGGITQSPKYLFRKEGQNVTLSCEQNLNHDAMYWYRQDPGQGLRLIYYSQIVNDFQKGDIAEGYSVSREKKESFPLTVTSAQKNPTAFYLCGVGEEKLFFGSGTQLSVL.

CDR3 nucleotides: TGTGCCAGCAGGGAGACAGGGGGTGGTCAGCCCCAGCATTTT. It translates to CASRETGGGQPQHF. The chain uses TRBV2 and TRBJ1-5; TRBD1 aligns across 9 bases. V dropped 6 bases and J dropped 6; count of bases not matched to a gene: 6. The CDR3 has 14 residues. Germline values: CDR1 SNHLY, CDR2 FYNNEI.

Concerning this clone itself: At one end, the junction sequence differs from germline, possibly due to a read error. The sample carries other DNA sequences with the same CDR3. The rearrangement links TRBV3-1 (or the pseudogene TRBV3-2) to TRBJ1-2; possible D gene TRBD1, 6 bases. CDR3 length: 14 residues. Germline V CDR1 and CDR2: LGHDT, YNNKEL (reference sequence). The chain's CDR3 is CASSQATGDYGYTF. As DNA, the CDR3 is TGCGCCAGCAGCCAAGCGACAGGCGACTATGGCTACACCTTC.

The rearrangement joins TRBV5-1 to TRBJ1-1; TRBD1 aligns across 7 bases. CDR1 is SGHRS and CDR2 is YFSETQ in the germline V gene. The V and J ends lost 3 bases and 0 bases, in that order; junction bases with no gene match: 8. This CDR3 has 16 amino acids. CDR3 nucleotide sequence: TGCGCCAGCAGCTATACACAGGGGAACTTGAACACTGAAGCTTTCTTT. This translates into CASSYTQGNLNTEAFF.

CDR3 amino acids: CASSLSAQGVGNTIYF. The DNA for the CDR3 is TGTGCCAGCAGTTTATCCGCGCAGGGTGTGGGAAACACCATATATTTT. The rearrangement joins TRBV28 to TRBJ1-3, with D perhaps TRBD1 (5 bases). Trimming removed 1 base at V and 4 bases at J, with 14 bases between. Germline loops: CDR1 MDHEN, CDR2 SYDVKM. The CDR3 sequence is 16 residues long.

The chain combines TRBV30 with TRBJ2-3; D not certain. The CDR3 extends over 14 amino acids. Germline V gives CDR1 GTSNPN, CDR2 SVGIG (reference sequence). Trimming left V 2 bases short and J 0 bases short, with 9 bases between. This chain's CDR3 is CAWSSTLSTDTQYF. As DNA, the CDR3 is TGTGCCTGGAGTAGCACGCTAAGCACAGATACGCAGTATTTT.

The gene calls are TRBV5-1 and TRBJ2-5; no clear D gene. The V end lost 4 bases, the J end lost 5 bases, and 15 bases lay between the germline ends. The CDR3 runs to 14 residues. CDR1 is SGHRS, CDR2 YFSETQ, per germline. CDR3 protein: CASSPPLGSETQYF. DNA for the CDR3: TGCGCCAGCAGCCCCCCACTGGGTAGCGAGACCCAGTACTTC.

The chain joins TRBV5-1 to TRBJ2-5, with 10 bases lining up with TRBD1. The CDR3 loop spans 15 amino acids. The J segment lost 5 bases and the V segment lost 4 bases, leaving 8 bases of the junction unmatched. Germline V CDR1 and CDR2: SGHRS, YFSETQ. The CDR3 DNA reads TGCGCCAGCAGCCGAGACAGGGGGCGCAGGGAGACCCAGTACTTC. This translates into CASSRDRGRRETQYF.

The CDR3 reads CASSPGGGGLNEQFF. The CDR3 DNA follows: TGTGCCAGCAGCCCCGGGGGGGGCGGTCTTAATGAGCAGTTCTTC. This chain uses TRBV7-3 with TRBJ2-1; TRBD2 matches at 8 bases. The ends lost 5 bases at V and 7 bases at J; junction bases unmatched: 10. Germline V gives CDR1 SGHTA, CDR2 FQGTGA. There are 15 residues in the CDR3.

The gene calls are TRBV30 and TRBJ1-4; no clear D gene. The germline CDR1 and CDR2 sequences are GTSNPN and SVGIG (reference sequence). There are 11 residues in the CDR3. V was pared by 0 bases and J by 11 bases, with 7 bases between. The CDR3 protein is CAWSVREKLFF. CDR3 sequence (DNA): TGTGCCTGGAGTGTACGAGAGAAACTGTTTTTT.

The chain recombines TRBV29-1 with TRBJ1-2, with TRBD1 matching over 9 bases. Germline assignment: CDR1 SQVTM and CDR2 ANQGSEA. Trimming removed 3 bases from V and 7 bases from J; junction bases left unmatched: 12. This CDR3 is built from 15 residues. The CDR3 reads CSVEPDRGFVSGYTF. The CDR3 coding sequence is TGCAGCGTTGAGCCGGACAGGGGATTCGTGTCTGGCTACACCTTC. Together with reference TRBV29-1 and TRBJ1-2, the CDR3 gives the full variable domain: SAVISQKPSRDICQRGTSLTIQCQVDSQVTMMFWYRQQPGQSLTLIATANQGSEATYESGFVIDKFPISRPNLTFSTLTVSNMSPEDSSIYLCSVEPDRGFVSGYTFGSGTRLTVV.

This clone has just a few counts. This chain joins TRBV15 and TRBJ1-6, with D tentatively TRBD1 (5 bases). Trimming cost V 1 base and J 7 bases, with 14 bases left between them. Looked up from germline, CDR1 is LNHNV and CDR2 is YYDKDF (reference sequence). CDR3 size: 16 residues. The CDR3 DNA is TGTGCCACCAGCAGAGGGGGCATAAGGGGCAATTCACCCCTCCACTTT. This encodes CATSRGGIRGNSPLHF.

This chain connects TRBV5-1 to TRBJ1-2, with D maybe TRBD1 (6 bases). Trimming took off 3 bases at V and 4 bases at J, with 13 bases between the two ends. This CDR3 comprises 14 residues. Germline CDR1 and CDR2: SGHRS and YFSETQ. The DNA for the CDR3 is TGCGCCAGCAGCTCGCTACAGGGCGGCTATGGCTACACCTTC. As protein: CASSSLQGGYGYTF. Combining the CDR3 with reference TRBV5-1 and TRBJ1-2 gives the whole variable domain KAGVTQTPRYLIKTRGQQVTLSCSPISGHRSVSWYQQTPGQGLQFLFEYFSETQRNKGNFPGRFSGRQFSNSRSEMNVSTLELGDSALYLCASSSLQGGYGYTFGSGTRLTVV.

V is TRBV12-3 or TRBV12-4 and J is TRBJ2-3, with 7 bases fitting TRBD2. The CDR3 spans 13 residues. Trimming cost V 6 bases and J 6 bases; bases outside gene matches: 6. The CDR3 protein is CASSRTSSDTQYF. The CDR3 coding sequence is TGTGCCAGCAGCCGGACTAGTTCCGATACGCAGTATTTT.

The rearrangement links TRBV28 to TRBJ2-7, with D perhaps TRBD2 (6 bases). The CDR3 is 14 residues long. Germline values: CDR1 MDHEN, CDR2 SYDVKM. Trimming left V 2 bases short and J 2 bases short, with 10 bases between. CDR3 sequence (DNA): TGTGCCAGCAGTTTACGGGGGTCCCCCTACGAGCAGTACTTC. Amino acids: CASSLRGSPYEQYF.

The chain combines TRBV5-1 with TRBJ2-2; D might be TRBD1 (5 bases). The CDR3 totals 15 residues. The V gene's germline CDR1 is SGHRS and CDR2 YFSETQ. The germline V and J ends were trimmed by 0 bases and 8 bases, with 14 bases remaining between them. In nucleotides, the CDR3 is TGCGCCAGCAGCTTGGGACAGAATGCTCGGGGGGAGCTGTTTTTT. This sequence encodes CASSLGQNARGELFF. The full variable domain, rest sourced from reference TRBV5-1 and TRBJ2-2, is KAGVTQTPRYLIKTRGQQVTLSCSPISGHRSVSWYQQTPGQGLQFLFEYFSETQRNKGNFPGRFSGRQFSNSRSEMNVSTLELGDSALYLCASSLGQNARGELFFGEGSRLTVL.

CDR3 residues: CASSLYNSNYGYTF. The CDR3 bases are TGTGCCAGCAGCTTATACAATTCGAACTATGGCTACACCTTC. The V gene is TRBV7-8, the J gene TRBJ1-2; D call uncertain. Germline V gene data show CDR1 as SGHVS and CDR2 as FQNEAQ. The CDR3 runs 14 residues. V shed 2 bases and J shed 2 bases, with 9 bases lying between them.

The chain employs TRBV6-5 and TRBJ2-1; weak D call: TRBD2 (6 bases). The CDR3 covers 15 residues. From germline, CDR1 is MNHEY and CDR2 SVGAGI. Between the trimmed V and J ends, which lost 6 bases and 4 bases, there was a span of 16 bases. CDR3 loop: CASRASWGVYNEQFF. The DNA for the CDR3 is TGTGCCAGCAGGGCTAGCTGGGGGGTATACAATGAGCAGTTCTTC.

The chain employs TRBV11-2 and TRBJ2-7, with 7 positions matching TRBD1. Losses at the gene ends were 1 base for V and 2 bases for J; bases not matched to a gene: 5. Germline V CDR1 and CDR2: SGHAT, FQNNGV. The CDR3 loop spans 15 amino acids. CDR3 in DNA: TGTGCCAGCAGCTTAGGAGACAGGGCGACCTACGAGCAGTACTTC. It specifies CASSLGDRATYEQYF.

This clone was recorded once. The CDR3 coding sequence is TGTGCCAGCAGCCTTGTATGGAGCTCTGGAAACACCATATATTTT. It specifies CASSLVWSSGNTIYF. V and J are TRBV21-1 and TRBJ1-3. TRBV21-1 is labeled a pseudogene. The CDR3 extends over 15 amino acids.

The CDR3 here is CASSRDSGGTEAFF. The CDR3 DNA follows: TGCGCCAGCAGCCGCGACAGCGGGGGCACTGAAGCTTTCTTT. This rearrangement joins TRBV5-1 to TRBJ1-1; D is possibly TRBD1 (5 bases). The CDR3 is 14 amino acids. Between the trimmed V and J ends, which lost 4 bases and 4 bases, there was a span of 14 bases. In germline, CDR1 is SGHRS, CDR2 YFSETQ.

This rearrangement joins TRBV5-1 to TRBJ2-3, with D tentatively TRBD1 (5 bases). This CDR3 is 14 amino acids long. V dropped 4 bases and J dropped 1 base, with 10 bases sitting between them. Per germline, CDR1 SGHRS and CDR2 YFSETQ. CDR3 sequence: CASSLPTGTDTQYF. The CDR3 nucleotides are TGCGCCAGCAGCCTACCGACAGGCACAGATACGCAGTATTTT.

The V call is TRBV24-1, the J call TRBJ1-5; D remains ambiguous. Looked up from germline, CDR1 is KGHDR and CDR2 is SFDVKD. The CDR3 length is 13 residues. The V end was cut by 4 bases, the J end by 7 bases, with 10 bases between. The CDR3 nucleotides are TGTGCCACCAGTGACAAAGGGAGCCAGCCCCAGCATTTT. Translated: CATSDKGSQPQHF.

This clone was seen more than once but under ten times. This specimen includes other DNA sequences encoding the same CDR3. The genes are TRBV9 and TRBJ2-1; no reliable D call. The CDR3 has 12 residues. The germline CDR1 and CDR2 sequences are SGDLS and YYNGEE. Trimming removed 1 base from V and 4 bases from J, with 3 bases in between. CDR3 in amino acids: CASSVSYNEQFF. For the CDR3, the DNA is TGTGCCAGCAGCGTATCTTACAATGAGCAGTTCTTC.